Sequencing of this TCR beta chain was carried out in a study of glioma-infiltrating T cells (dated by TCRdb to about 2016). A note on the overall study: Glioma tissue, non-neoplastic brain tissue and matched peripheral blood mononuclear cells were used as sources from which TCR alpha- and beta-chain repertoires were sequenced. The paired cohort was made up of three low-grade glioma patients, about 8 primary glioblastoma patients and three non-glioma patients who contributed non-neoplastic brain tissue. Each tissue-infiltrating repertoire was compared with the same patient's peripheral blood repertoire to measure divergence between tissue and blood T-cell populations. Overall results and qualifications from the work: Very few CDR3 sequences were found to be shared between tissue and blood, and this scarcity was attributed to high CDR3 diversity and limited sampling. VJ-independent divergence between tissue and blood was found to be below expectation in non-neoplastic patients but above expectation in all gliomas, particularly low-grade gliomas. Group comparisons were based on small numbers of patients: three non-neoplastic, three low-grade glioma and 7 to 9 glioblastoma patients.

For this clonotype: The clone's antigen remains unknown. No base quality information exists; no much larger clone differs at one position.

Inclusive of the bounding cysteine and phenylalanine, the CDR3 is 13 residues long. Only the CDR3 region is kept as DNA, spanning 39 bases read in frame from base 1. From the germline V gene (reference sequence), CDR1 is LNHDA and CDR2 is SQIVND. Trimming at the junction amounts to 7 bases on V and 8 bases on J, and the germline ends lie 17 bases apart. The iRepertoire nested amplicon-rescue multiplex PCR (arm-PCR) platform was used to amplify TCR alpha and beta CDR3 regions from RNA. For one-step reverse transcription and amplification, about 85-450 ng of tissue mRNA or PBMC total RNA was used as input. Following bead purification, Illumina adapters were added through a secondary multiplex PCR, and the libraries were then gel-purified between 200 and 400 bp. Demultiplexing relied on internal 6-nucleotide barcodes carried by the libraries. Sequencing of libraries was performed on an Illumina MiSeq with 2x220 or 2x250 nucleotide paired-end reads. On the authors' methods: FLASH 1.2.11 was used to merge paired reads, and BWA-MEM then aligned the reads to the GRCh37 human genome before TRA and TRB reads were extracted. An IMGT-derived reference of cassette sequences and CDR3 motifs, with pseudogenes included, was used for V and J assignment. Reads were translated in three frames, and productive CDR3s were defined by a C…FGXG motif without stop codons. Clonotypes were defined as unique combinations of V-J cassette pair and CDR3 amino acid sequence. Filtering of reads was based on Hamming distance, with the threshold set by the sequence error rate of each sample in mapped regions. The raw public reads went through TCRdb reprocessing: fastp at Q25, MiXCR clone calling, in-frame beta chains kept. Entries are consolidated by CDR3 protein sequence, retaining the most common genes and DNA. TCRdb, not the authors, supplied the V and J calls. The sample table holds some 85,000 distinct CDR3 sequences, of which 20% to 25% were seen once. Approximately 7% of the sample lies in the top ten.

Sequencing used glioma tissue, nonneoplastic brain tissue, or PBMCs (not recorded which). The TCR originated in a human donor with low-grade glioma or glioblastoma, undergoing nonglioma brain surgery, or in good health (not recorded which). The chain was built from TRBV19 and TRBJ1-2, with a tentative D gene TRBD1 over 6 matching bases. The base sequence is TGTGCCAGTAAGGACAGCCGTTATCGGGGCTACACCTTC. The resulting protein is CASKDSRYRGYTF.